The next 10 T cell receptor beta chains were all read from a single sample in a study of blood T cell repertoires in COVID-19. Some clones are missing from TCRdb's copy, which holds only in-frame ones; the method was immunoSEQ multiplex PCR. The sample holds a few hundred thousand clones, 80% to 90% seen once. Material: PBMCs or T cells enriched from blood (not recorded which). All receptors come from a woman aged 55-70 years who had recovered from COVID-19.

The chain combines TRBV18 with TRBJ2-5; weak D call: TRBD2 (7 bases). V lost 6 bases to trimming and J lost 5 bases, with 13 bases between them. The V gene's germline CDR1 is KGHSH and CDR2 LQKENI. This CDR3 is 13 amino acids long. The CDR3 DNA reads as TGTGCCAGCTCGCCCGGGGGGCAGGAGACCCAGTACTTC. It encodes CASSPGGQETQYF.

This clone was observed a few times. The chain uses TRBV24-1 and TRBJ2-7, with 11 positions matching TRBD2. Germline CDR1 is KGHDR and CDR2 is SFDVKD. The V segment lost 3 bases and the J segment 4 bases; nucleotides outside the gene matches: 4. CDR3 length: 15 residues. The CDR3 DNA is TGTGCCACCAGTGATACTAGCGGGGGTCAATACGAGCAGTACTTC. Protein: CATSDTSGGQYEQYF.

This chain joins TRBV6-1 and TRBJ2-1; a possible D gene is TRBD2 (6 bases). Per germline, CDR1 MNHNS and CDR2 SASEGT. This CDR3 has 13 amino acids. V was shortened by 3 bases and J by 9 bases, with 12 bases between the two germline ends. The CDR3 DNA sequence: TGTGCCAGCAGTGACAATTCGGGAGTTGAGCAGTTCTTC. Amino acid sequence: CASSDNSGVEQFF.

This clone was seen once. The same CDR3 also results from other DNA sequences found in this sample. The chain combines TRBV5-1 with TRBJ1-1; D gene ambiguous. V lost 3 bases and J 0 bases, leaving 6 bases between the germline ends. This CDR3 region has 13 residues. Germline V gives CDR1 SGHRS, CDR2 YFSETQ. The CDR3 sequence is CASSSQMNTEAFF. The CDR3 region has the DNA TGCGCCAGCAGCTCCCAAATGAACACTGAAGCTTTCTTT. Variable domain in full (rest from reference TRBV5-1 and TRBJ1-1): KAGVTQTPRYLIKTRGQQVTLSCSPISGHRSVSWYQQTPGQGLQFLFEYFSETQRNKGNFPGRFSGRQFSNSRSEMNVSTLELGDSALYLCASSSQMNTEAFFGQGTRLTVV.

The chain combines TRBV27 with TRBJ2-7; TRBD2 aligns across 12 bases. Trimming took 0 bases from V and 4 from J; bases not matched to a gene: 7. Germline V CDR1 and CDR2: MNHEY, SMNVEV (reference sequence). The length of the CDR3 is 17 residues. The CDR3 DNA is TGTGCCAGCAGTTTATCCGGTCTAGCGGGGGGGGTGTACGAGCAGTACTTC. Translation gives CASSLSGLAGGVYEQYF.

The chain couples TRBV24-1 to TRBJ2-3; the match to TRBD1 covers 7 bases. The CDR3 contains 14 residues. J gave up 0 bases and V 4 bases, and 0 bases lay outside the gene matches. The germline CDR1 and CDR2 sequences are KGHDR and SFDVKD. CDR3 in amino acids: CATSETGSTDTQYF. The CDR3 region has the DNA TGTGCCACCAGTGAGACAGGGAGCACAGATACGCAGTATTTT.

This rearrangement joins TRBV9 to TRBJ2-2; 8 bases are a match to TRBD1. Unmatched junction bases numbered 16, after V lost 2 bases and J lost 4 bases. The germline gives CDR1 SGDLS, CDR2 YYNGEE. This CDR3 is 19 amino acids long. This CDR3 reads CASSVATGDLPPVTGELFF. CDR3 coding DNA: TGTGCCAGCAGCGTGGCGACAGGGGACCTGCCCCCGGTCACCGGGGAGCTGTTTTTT.

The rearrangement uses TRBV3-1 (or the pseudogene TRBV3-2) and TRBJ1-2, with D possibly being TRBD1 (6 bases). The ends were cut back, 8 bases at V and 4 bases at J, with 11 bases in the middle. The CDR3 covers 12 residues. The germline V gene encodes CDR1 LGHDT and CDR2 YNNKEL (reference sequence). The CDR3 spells CASGQGLYGYTF. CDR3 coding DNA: TGTGCCAGCGGGCAGGGGCTCTATGGCTACACCTTC.

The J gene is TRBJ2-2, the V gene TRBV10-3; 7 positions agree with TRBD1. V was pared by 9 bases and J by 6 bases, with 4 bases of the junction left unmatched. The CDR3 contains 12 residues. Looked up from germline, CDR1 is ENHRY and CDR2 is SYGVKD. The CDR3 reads CAIYRGAGELFF. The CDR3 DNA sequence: TGTGCCATTTACAGGGGCGCCGGGGAGCTGTTTTTT.

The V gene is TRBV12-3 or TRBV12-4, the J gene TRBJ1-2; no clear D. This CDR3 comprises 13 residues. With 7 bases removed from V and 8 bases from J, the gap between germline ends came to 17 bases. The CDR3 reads CASTPSRWEGYTF. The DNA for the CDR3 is TGTGCCAGCACCCCCTCCAGGTGGGAGGGCTACACCTTC.